A single sample gave rise to the 10 T cell receptor beta chains below, sequenced in a study of CD8 T cells in Susac syndrome. RNA was extracted with the RNeasy kit, and a quantity of about 0.45 to 1 ug was reverse transcribed using random hexamers. TCRdb redid the calling of the immunoSEQ multiplex PCR reads with MiXCR, one entry per CDR3 protein. The sample consists of some 140,000 distinct CDR3 sequences, around 91% of them appearing once. Material: CD8+ T cells from PBMCs. These receptors originate from a human donor with multiple sclerosis.

This sequence joins TRBV27 and TRBJ2-7; no definite D call. V lost 6 bases to trimming and J lost 0 bases, with 15 bases between them. CDR3 length: 15 residues. Germline V gene sequence: CDR1 MNHEY, CDR2 SMNVEV (reference sequence). CDR3 sequence (DNA): TGTGCCAGCAGCCCCCTCTTCGGCAGCTCCTACGAGCAGTACTTC. It encodes CASSPLFGSSYEQYF.

The chain combines TRBV29-1 with TRBJ2-7, with 9 positions matching TRBD2. V dropped 0 bases and J dropped 6; count of bases not matched to a gene: 6. The CDR3 consists of 14 residues. In germline, CDR1 is SQVTM, CDR2 ANQGSEA. This CDR3 is CSVEESGRTSEQYF. CDR3 in DNA: TGCAGCGTTGAAGAGAGCGGGAGGACGTCCGAGCAGTACTTC.

The rearrangement links TRBV30 to TRBJ2-3; possibly TRBD2 for D (5 bases). This CDR3 comprises 14 residues. V gave up 1 base and J gave up 0 bases, with 8 bases separating them. Germline V gene lookup returns CDR1 GTSNPN and CDR2 SVGIG (reference sequence). Here the CDR3 DNA reads TGTGCCTGGAGTGAAGCGGCTAGCACAGATACGCAGTATTTT. Translated: CAWSEAASTDTQYF.

Details on this clonotype: Being one base from a much bigger clone, this may be a read error. This CDR3 is CASSSSHEQYF. CDR3 in DNA: TGTGCCAGCAGCTCCTCCCACGAGCAGTACTTC. This chain connects TRBV7-6 to TRBJ2-7; D is unresolved. The CDR3 extends over 11 amino acids. CDR1 is SGHVS and CDR2 is FNYEAQ in the germline V gene.

This clonotype was found a few times. The CDR3 bases are TGTGCCAGTAATACAGGGGGCCGGAACTATGGCTACACCTTC. Its protein is CASNTGGRNYGYTF. This chain links TRBV27 with TRBJ1-2; 9 bases are shared with TRBD1. The CDR3 has 14 residues. Per the germline V gene, CDR1 is MNHEY and CDR2 is SMNVEV (reference sequence). V dropped 9 bases and J dropped 2; count of bases not matched to a gene: 7.

The chain joins TRBV3-1 to TRBJ2-7; 12 nucleotides align to TRBD2. Per the germline V gene, CDR1 is LGHDT and CDR2 is YNNKEL (reference sequence). The CDR3 extends over 16 amino acids. The V and J ends lost 0 bases and 2 bases, in that order; junction bases with no gene match: 2. Here the CDR3 reads CASSQEGLAGTYEQYF. The DNA for the CDR3 is TGTGCCAGCAGCCAAGAAGGACTAGCGGGGACCTACGAGCAGTACTTC.

The chain is built from TRBV11-2 and TRBJ2-1; perhaps D is TRBD1 or TRBD2 (5 bases each). Per the germline V gene, CDR1 is SGHAT and CDR2 is FQNNGV. V lost 1 base, J lost 13 bases, and 8 bases lay in between. The CDR3 has 11 amino acids. CDR3 loop: CASSLAGGQFF. As DNA, the CDR3 is TGTGCCAGCAGCTTAGCTGGGGGACAGTTCTTC.

The V and J genes are TRBV5-4 and TRBJ2-1; tentatively, D is TRBD1 or TRBD2 (5 bases each). CDR1 and CDR2 from the germline V gene are SGHNT and YYREEE (reference sequence). This CDR3 has 18 residues. Between the trimmed V and J ends, which lost 1 base and 5 bases, there was a span of 22 bases. DNA of the CDR3: TGTGCCAGCAGCTTGTGGGGGATGTGGGACCCCCGCGACAATGAGCAGTTCTTC. This translates into CASSLWGMWDPRDNEQFF.

This clonotype was counted between two and nine times. The chain couples TRBV27 to TRBJ2-1; D might be TRBD2 (5 bases). In germline, CDR1 is MNHEY, CDR2 SMNVEV (reference sequence). The CDR3 runs to 12 residues. Trimming stripped 0 bases from V and 10 bases from J, with 7 bases between. The CDR3: CASSLSRGEQFF. For the CDR3, the DNA is TGTGCCAGCAGTTTATCGAGAGGGGAGCAGTTCTTC.

The chain has TRBV2 and TRBJ2-7; 13 bases fit TRBD2. CDR1 and CDR2 from the germline V gene are SNHLY and FYNNEI. V lost 9 bases, J lost 7 bases, and 6 bases stayed unmatched. The CDR3 consists of 13 residues. The CDR3 sequence: CASRTSGRGEQYF. CDR3 DNA sequence: TGTGCCAGTCGGACTAGCGGGAGAGGGGAGCAGTACTTC.